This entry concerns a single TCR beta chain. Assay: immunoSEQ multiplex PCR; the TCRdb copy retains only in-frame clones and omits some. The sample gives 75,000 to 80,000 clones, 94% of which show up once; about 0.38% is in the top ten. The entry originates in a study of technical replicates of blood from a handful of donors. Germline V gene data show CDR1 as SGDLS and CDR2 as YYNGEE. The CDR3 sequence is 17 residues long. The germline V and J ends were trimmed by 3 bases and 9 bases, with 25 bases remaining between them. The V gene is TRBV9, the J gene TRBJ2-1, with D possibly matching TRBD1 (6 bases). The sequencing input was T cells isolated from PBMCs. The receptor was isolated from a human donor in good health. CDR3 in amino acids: CASSDGTGREPRVEQFF. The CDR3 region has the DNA TGTGCCAGCAGCGACGGAACAGGGAGAGAACCAAGGGTTGAGCAGTTCTTC.